These T cell receptor beta chains were read from a single sample in a study of blood T cell repertoires in COVID-19. Sequenced by immunoSEQ multiplex PCR; TCRdb stores in-frame clones only, minus some. The top ten clones hold under 9% of a sample with around 250,000 clones, around nine tenths of them seen once. Sequences were obtained from peripheral blood. These receptors came from a woman in her 70s with active or convalescent COVID-19. The CDR3 runs from the conserved cysteine through the conserved F or W. Each record gives: V gene, clone size, D gene, J gene, CDR3 protein, CDR3 DNA. The D gene is left open where the match is weak. Clone size, where shown, is once, few, many, or a class for clones that have expanded.

>TRBV5-6|-|TRBD1|TRBJ2-1
CASSQQGVGEQFF
TGTGCCAGCAGCCAACAGGGGGTGGGTGAGCAGTTCTTC
>TRBV5-6|-|TRBD2|TRBJ2-3
CASSLTVAGVTDTQYF
TGTGCCAGCAGCTTAACTGTAGCGGGGGTCACAGATACGCAGTATTTT
>TRBV10-1|-|-|TRBJ2-7
CASSDEMGGAKNEQYF
TGCGCCAGCAGTGATGAGATGGGGGGGGCAAAAAACGAGCAGTACTTC
>TRBV19|-|-|TRBJ2-6
CASSMSGRNGANVLTF
TGTGCCAGTAGTATGAGCGGAAGGAACGGGGCCAACGTCCTGACTTTC
>TRBV19|-|-|TRBJ1-3
CASSRFRDSGNTIYF
TGTGCCAGTAGTAGGTTCAGGGACTCTGGAAACACCATATATTTT
>TRBV18|once|TRBD2|TRBJ2-3
CASSPGRGGVGTDTQYF
TGTGCCAGCTCACCAGGGCGGGGAGGGGTCGGCACAGATACGCAGTATTTT
>TRBV23-1|-|TRBD1|TRBJ2-2
CASSQSGTGDTGELFF
TGCGCCAGCAGTCAATCTGGGACAGGCGACACCGGGGAGCTGTTTTTT
>TRBV9|-|TRBD1|TRBJ2-1
CASSRDRGREFF
TGTGCCAGCAGCAGGGACAGGGGGCGCGAATTCTTC
>TRBV19|once|TRBD2|TRBJ2-7
CASSSGTSGPSLVNEQYF
TGTGCCAGTAGCAGCGGGACTAGCGGCCCATCTCTGGTCAACGAGCAGTACTTC
>TRBV6-2/TRBV6-3|-|TRBD1|TRBJ1-2
CASSPRTGDGYTF
TGTGCCAGCAGTCCGAGGACAGGGGATGGCTACACCTTC
>TRBV7-2|few|TRBD1|TRBJ1-3
CASSQTGLDYSGNTIYF
TGTGCCAGCAGCCAGACAGGGCTTGACTACTCTGGAAACACCATATATTTT
>TRBV27|-|-|TRBJ1-6
CASSSKTGTLNSPLHF
TGTGCCAGCAGTTCAAAGACTGGAACCTTGAATTCACCCCTCCACTTT
>TRBV7-9|-|-|TRBJ2-2
CASSSTVYTGELFF
TGTGCCAGCAGCTCCACAGTATACACCGGGGAGCTGTTTTTT
>TRBV28|-|-|TRBJ2-5
CASSVLGTKIQETQYF
TGTGCCAGCAGTGTCCTAGGGACAAAGATCCAAGAGACCCAGTACTTC
>TRBV27|-|-|TRBJ1-6
CASSLRNSPLHF
TGTGCCAGCAGTTTGAGAAATTCACCCCTCCACTTT
>TRBV6-2/TRBV6-3|-|TRBD1|TRBJ2-1
CASSPGQGPANEQFF
TGTGCCAGCAGTCCGGGACAGGGTCCTGCAAATGAGCAGTTCTTC
>TRBV7-2|-|-|TRBJ1-2
CASSAVRGYGYTF
TGTGCCAGCAGCGCGGTAAGGGGCTATGGCTACACCTTC
>TRBV12-3/TRBV12-4|-|-|TRBJ1-5
CASSLAEGKPQHF
TGTGCCAGCAGTTTAGCGGAGGGAAAGCCCCAGCATTTT
>TRBV5-1|-|-|TRBJ2-1
CASRLNDNEQFF
TGCGCCAGCAGACTGAACGACAATGAGCAGTTCTTC
>TRBV19|-|TRBD2|TRBJ2-1
CASSRISGMNNEQFF
TGTGCCAGTAGTAGGATTAGCGGGATGAACAATGAGCAGTTCTTC
>TRBV2|-|-|TRBJ1-1
CASTLGRANTEAFF
TGTGCCAGTACTTTGGGCAGAGCGAACACTGAAGCTTTCTTT
>TRBV5-4|-|TRBD1|TRBJ2-1
CASSSRQGRDNEQFF
TGTGCCAGCAGCTCCCGACAGGGTCGTGATAATGAGCAGTTCTTC
>TRBV6-2/TRBV6-3|-|TRBD1|TRBJ2-2
CASSKTGANTGELFF
TGTGCCAGCAGTAAGACAGGGGCGAACACCGGGGAGCTGTTTTTT
>TRBV25-1|-|-|TRBJ2-7
CASSEPRQASSIHEQYF
TGTGCCAGCAGTGAACCACGTCAGGCTTCCTCTATCCACGAGCAGTACTTC
>TRBV7-2|few|-|TRBJ2-5
CASRPPGSSRETQYF
TGTGCCAGCAGACCGCCGGGATCCTCTAGGGAGACCCAGTACTTC
>TRBV6-2/TRBV6-3|-|TRBD1|TRBJ1-5
CASSYSIQGGQPQHF
TGTGCCAGCAGTTACTCGATACAGGGGGGGCAGCCCCAGCATTTT
>TRBV27|-|-|TRBJ2-7
CARSIRECLVYEQYF
TGTGCCCGATCAATTCGGGAGTGTTTAGTCTACGAGCAGTACTTC
>TRBV18|-|TRBD1|TRBJ2-7
CASSPAGQGGYEQYF
TGTGCCAGCTCACCCGCCGGACAGGGGGGCTACGAGCAGTACTTC
>TRBV11-3|few|-|TRBJ2-5
CASSLGGIGATQYF
TGTGCCAGCAGCTTAGGAGGAATTGGGGCGACCCAGTACTTC
>TRBV18|once|-|TRBJ1-5
CASSPHTGTDQPQHF
TGTGCCAGCTCACCACACACAGGGACGGATCAGCCCCAGCATTTT